The rows below give T cell receptor beta chains drawn from one sample of a study of cytomegalovirus exposure and HLA in healthy donors. Measured with immunoSEQ multiplex PCR; TCRdb has only the in-frame clones, and not every one. The sample records 120,000 to 150,000 clones, 80% to 90% being singletons. Sample: PBMCs. These TCRs come from a woman younger than 30 in good health and CMV-seropositive. The CDR3 runs from the conserved cysteine through the conserved F or W. A D gene is named only where the DNA matches it firmly. The size entry is marked missing in some rows and otherwise reads once, few, many or a size class.

clone_size,j_call,d_call,v_call,cdr3_aa,cdr3_nt
few,TRBJ1-1,TRBD1,TRBV29-1,CSVGQGGQATEAFF,TGCAGCGTTGGACAGGGTGGGCAGGCCACTGAAGCTTTCTTT
NA,TRBJ1-1,NA,TRBV6-6,CATLQNTEAFF,TGTGCCACTTTACAGAACACTGAAGCTTTCTTT
NA,TRBJ1-1,NA,TRBV11-3,CASSLDRGTEAFF,TGTGCCAGCAGCTTAGATCGCGGCACTGAAGCTTTCTTT
NA,TRBJ2-3,TRBD2,TRBV9,CASSVAPSGASTDTQYF,TGTGCCAGCAGCGTAGCGCCCAGCGGGGCTAGCACAGATACGCAGTATTTT
NA,TRBJ2-1,TRBD2,TRBV10-1,CATTFYAAGGGALTYNEQFF,TGCGCCACCACTTTTTACGCAGCTGGCGGGGGGGCCTTGACCTACAATGAGCAGTTCTTC
NA,TRBJ1-1,NA,TRBV11-2,CASSLRTNQAFF,TGTGCCAGCAGCTTACGTACAAACCAAGCTTTCTTT
NA,TRBJ2-1,TRBD2,TRBV6-5,CASSLAGGPEQFF,TGTGCCAGCAGTTTAGCGGGGGGGCCTGAGCAGTTCTTC
NA,TRBJ2-5,TRBD2,TRBV11-2,CASGTYGLEETQYF,TGTGCCAGCGGTACCTATGGACTAGAAGAGACCCAGTACTTC
NA,TRBJ2-3,TRBD1,TRBV7-8,CASSSDRVRDTQYF,TGTGCCAGCAGCTCGGACAGGGTCAGAGATACGCAGTATTTT
NA,TRBJ2-1,TRBD2,TRBV30,CAWSGGLANEQFF,TGTGCCTGGAGTGGGGGACTAGCGAATGAGCAGTTCTTC
NA,TRBJ1-4,NA,TRBV19,CASSPGWGEKLFF,TGTGCCAGTAGTCCAGGGTGGGGTGAAAAACTGTTTTTT
NA,TRBJ2-1,NA,TRBV28,CASKGGTGNYNEQFF,TGTGCCAGCAAGGGAGGGACAGGCAACTACAATGAGCAGTTCTTC
NA,TRBJ2-1,TRBD2,TRBV27,CASWTSGRWYEQFF,TGTGCCAGTTGGACTAGCGGGAGATGGTATGAGCAGTTCTTC
few,TRBJ1-1,NA,TRBV2,CASSGTLNTEAFF,TGTGCCAGCTCCGGGACACTGAACACTGAAGCTTTCTTT
NA,TRBJ2-3,TRBD2,TRBV5-1,CASSLLAASTDTQYF,TGCGCCAGCAGCTTACTAGCGGCCAGCACAGATACGCAGTATTTT
NA,TRBJ2-7,NA,TRBV19,CASSIGTGTYEQYF,TGTGCCAGTAGTATAGGAACAGGGACCTACGAGCAGTACTTC
NA,TRBJ1-2,NA,TRBV6-5,CASSYTTGGYTF,TGTGCCAGCAGTTACACTACAGGTGGCTACACCTTC
NA,TRBJ2-5,NA,TRBV27,CASSRLVKETQYF,TGTGCCAGCTCCCGACTAGTCAAAGAGACCCAGTACTTC
NA,TRBJ2-6,NA,TRBV19,CASSLLQGFGANVLTF,TGTGCCAGTAGCCTACTCCAGGGGTTCGGGGCCAACGTCCTGACTTTC
NA,TRBJ2-1,TRBD2,TRBV6-1,CASSEAGGLAGGVRDEQFF,TGTGCCAGCAGTGAAGCCGGTGGACTAGCGGGAGGGGTTCGCGATGAGCAGTTCTTC
NA,TRBJ2-5,NA,TRBV4-3,CASSQETGGPLETQYF,TGCGCCAGCAGCCAAGAAACGGGGGGCCCGCTCGAGACCCAGTACTTC
NA,TRBJ2-7,NA,TRBV5-4,CASSLDRTYEQYF,TGTGCCAGCAGCTTAGACAGGACCTACGAGCAGTACTTC
NA,TRBJ1-1,NA,TRBV6-6,CASSYSWDMNTEAFF,TGTGCCAGCAGTTACTCGTGGGACATGAACACTGAAGCTTTCTTT
NA,TRBJ2-2,NA,TRBV4-3,CASSQWGDSDTGELFF,TGCGCCAGCAGCCAATGGGGGGACTCCGACACCGGGGAGCTGTTTTTT
NA,TRBJ1-2,TRBD1,TRBV5-4,CASSRDRGRTSNYGYTF,TGTGCCAGCAGCCGAGACAGGGGGCGGACATCTAACTATGGCTACACCTTC
few,TRBJ1-1,NA,TRBV6-1,CASRAGYTEAFF,TGTGCCAGCAGGGCAGGGTACACTGAAGCTTTCTTT
NA,TRBJ1-1,NA,TRBV5-1,CASSKTENTEAFF,TGCGCCAGCAGCAAGACAGAAAACACTGAAGCTTTCTTT
NA,TRBJ2-6,NA,TRBV19,CASSILPGRASGANVLTF,TGTGCCAGTAGTATCTTGCCAGGGCGAGCCTCTGGGGCCAACGTCCTGACTTTC
NA,TRBJ2-5,NA,TRBV5-6,CASTPQDRKETQYF,TGTGCCAGCACCCCCCAGGACAGAAAAGAGACCCAGTACTTC
NA,TRBJ2-1,TRBD2,TRBV18,CASSPSLPGLAGGDNEQFF,TGTGCCAGCTCACCGTCCCTTCCAGGACTAGCGGGAGGGGACAATGAGCAGTTCTTC
few,TRBJ1-6,NA,TRBV9,CASSVIEGDSPLHF,TGTGCCAGCAGCGTAATCGAAGGGGATTCACCCCTCCACTTT
NA,TRBJ2-1,NA,TRBV2,CASRQQASSYNEQFF,TGTGCCAGCAGACAACAGGCTAGCTCCTACAATGAGCAGTTCTTC
NA,TRBJ2-2,TRBD1,TRBV7-9,CASSLDRGTGELFF,TGTGCCAGCAGCTTAGACAGGGGTACCGGGGAGCTGTTTTTT
NA,TRBJ2-5,NA,TRBV7-9,CASSPNLAIGETQYF,TGTGCCAGCAGCCCAAATCTAGCAATAGGGGAGACCCAGTACTTC
NA,TRBJ1-1,NA,TRBV28,CASRNTGLAAFF,TGTGCCAGCAGAAACACAGGGCTGGCGGCTTTCTTT
NA,TRBJ1-5,NA,TRBV7-6,CASSLDLTDYSNQPQHF,TGTGCCAGCAGCTTAGATTTGACAGATTATAGCAATCAGCCCCAGCATTTT
once,TRBJ1-5,NA,TRBV27,CASRREPGGNQPQHF,TGTGCCAGCAGACGCGAGCCAGGGGGCAATCAGCCCCAGCATTTT
once,TRBJ2-6,NA,TRBV27,CASSFGSGANVLTF,TGTGCCAGCAGTTTCGGCTCTGGGGCCAACGTCCTGACTTTC
NA,TRBJ1-2,NA,TRBV19,CASSPDTLNYGYTF,TGTGCCAGTAGCCCCGACACTCTTAACTATGGCTACACCTTC
NA,TRBJ1-2,TRBD1,TRBV6-1,CASSEQGEYNYGYTF,TGTGCCAGCAGTGAACAGGGGGAGTATAACTATGGCTACACCTTC
NA,TRBJ1-5,NA,TRBV28,CASSYGQRNQPQHF,TGTGCCAGCAGTTATGGACAGCGCAATCAGCCCCAGCATTTT
few,TRBJ2-7,NA,TRBV5-1,CASSLGGAWEQYF,TGCGCCAGCAGCTTGGGCGGGGCGTGGGAGCAGTACTTC
NA,TRBJ2-7,TRBD2,TRBV27,CASSTLADAYEQYF,TGTGCCAGCAGCACTCTAGCGGACGCTTACGAGCAGTACTTC
NA,TRBJ1-2,TRBD1,TRBV30,CAWTGGTGQSFYGYTF,TGTGCCTGGACAGGGGGGACGGGACAGTCTTTCTATGGCTACACCTTC
NA,TRBJ2-3,NA,TRBV4-3,CASSQIYRSNRADTQYF,TGCGCCAGCAGCCAGATTTATCGATCGAATCGCGCAGATACGCAGTATTTT
NA,TRBJ1-5,NA,TRBV5-5,CASSPGSGGQPQHF,TGTGCCAGCAGCCCAGGCTCGGGAGGTCAGCCCCAGCATTTT
once,TRBJ1-1,NA,TRBV7-8,CASSLTGIGAEAFF,TGTGCCAGCAGCTTAACTGGGATAGGGGCTGAAGCTTTCTTT
NA,TRBJ2-2,NA,TRBV7-3,CASSYGRENTGELFF,TGTGCCAGCAGCTACGGACGGGAGAACACCGGGGAGCTGTTTTTT